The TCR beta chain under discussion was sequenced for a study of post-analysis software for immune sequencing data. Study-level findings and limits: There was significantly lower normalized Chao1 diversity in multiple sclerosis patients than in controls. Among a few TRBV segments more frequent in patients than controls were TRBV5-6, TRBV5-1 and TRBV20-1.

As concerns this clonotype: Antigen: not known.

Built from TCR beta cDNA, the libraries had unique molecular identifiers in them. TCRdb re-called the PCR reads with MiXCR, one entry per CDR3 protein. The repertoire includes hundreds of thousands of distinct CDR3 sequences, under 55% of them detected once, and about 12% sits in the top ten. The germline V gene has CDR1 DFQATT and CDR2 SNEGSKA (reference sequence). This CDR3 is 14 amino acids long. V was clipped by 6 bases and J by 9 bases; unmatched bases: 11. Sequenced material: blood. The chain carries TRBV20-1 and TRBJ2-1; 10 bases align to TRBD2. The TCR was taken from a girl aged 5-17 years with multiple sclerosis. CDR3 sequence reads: CSARSGRSGGEQFF. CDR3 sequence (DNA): TGCAGTGCGCGTAGCGGGAGGTCTGGAGGTGAGCAGTTCTTC.